This T cell receptor beta chain was identified during a study of vaccination and CD4 T cells after COVID-19. On the study more broadly: Sampling post-COVID took place a median roughly 92 days after diagnosis (range 35 to 161).

In the case of this clonotype: What it binds is not known.

Trimming removed 2 bases from V and 7 bases from J, with 15 bases in between. Germline lookup yields CDR1 DFQATT and CDR2 SNEGSKA (reference sequence). The CDR3 length is 14 residues. Whole-study findings and limits: The median proportion of reactive clones detected only post-vaccination in convalescent patients was about 87%. Median SARS-CoV-2-reactive clonotypes rose from about 20 to 38, not significantly.

Positive PCR tests were logged from March through December 2020, ahead of US Alpha, Beta and Delta variants. TCRdb ran MiXCR on the PCR reads and lists one entry per CDR3 protein. This sample has 20,000 or so distinct CDR3 sequences, with approximately 60% found just once. The receptor's source is a human donor who had recovered from COVID-19. The sequencing here drew on CD4+ T cells from blood, taken after SARS-CoV-2 vaccination. The V call is TRBV20-1, the J call TRBJ2-1; D not resolved. DNA for the CDR3: TGCAGTGCTAGATACATCTGGGGTCGGAATGAGCAGTTCTTC. Its translation: CSARYIWGRNEQFF.